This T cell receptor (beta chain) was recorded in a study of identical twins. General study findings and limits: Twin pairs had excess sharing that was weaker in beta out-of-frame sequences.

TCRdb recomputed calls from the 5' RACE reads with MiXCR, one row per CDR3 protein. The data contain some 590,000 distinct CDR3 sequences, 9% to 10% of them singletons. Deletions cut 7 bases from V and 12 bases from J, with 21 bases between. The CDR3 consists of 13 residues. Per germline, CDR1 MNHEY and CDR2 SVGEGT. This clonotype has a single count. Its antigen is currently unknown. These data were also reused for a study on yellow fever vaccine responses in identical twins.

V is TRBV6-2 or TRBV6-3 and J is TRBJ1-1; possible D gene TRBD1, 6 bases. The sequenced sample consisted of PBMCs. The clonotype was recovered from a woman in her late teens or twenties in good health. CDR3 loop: CASTLTGLPRPFF. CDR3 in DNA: TGTGCCAGCACCCTGACAGGACTACCCCGCCCTTTCTTT.